This T cell receptor (beta chain) was retrieved from a study of blood T cells in healthy people across ages. Study findings and constraints: Considered underestimates were the diversity estimates obtained from one million T cells.

Together with a sample-barcoded 5' primer, a J-beta primer mix was included in a second PCR lasting 7 to 11 cycles. TCRdb called the 5' RACE reads again in MiXCR, with one record for every CDR3 protein. The table shows around 2 million distinct CDR3 sequences, with roughly two fifths occurring only once. About this clonotype: Its antigen is not identified.

The CDR3 is 14 residues long. Germline V gene sequence: CDR1 MNHEY, CDR2 SVGAGI. V was shortened by 1 base and J by 5 bases, with 11 bases between the two germline ends. This clonotype was sampled from a human donor in good health. The sample comprised blood. This sequence joins TRBV6-5 and TRBJ1-1; D possibly corresponds to TRBD1 (6 bases). CDR3 sequence: CASSYYRVTTEAFF. In nucleotides, the CDR3 is TGTGCCAGCAGTTACTACAGGGTTACGACTGAAGCTTTCTTT.